A selection of T cell receptor beta chains follows, all from one sample in a study of T-cell reconstitution after alpha-beta-depleted transplantation in children. From the PCR reads, TCRdb called clonotypes with MiXCR, one entry per CDR3 protein. Of 100,000 to 120,000 distinct CDR3 sequences in the sample, around a tenth were seen once. This specimen consisted of PBMCs from the stem cell graft donor, obtained from the stem cell graft. Receptors originate from a human donor who donated a stem cell graft to a child with acute lymphoblastic leukemia. The CDR3 runs from the conserved cysteine through the conserved F or W. Fields, in order: D gene, J gene, V gene, clone size, CDR3 DNA, CDR3 protein. D genes are given only for firm matches. Clone size is given for some rows only: seen once, a few or many times, or a class if the clone is expanded.

>.|TRBJ1-1|TRBV30|few
TGTGCCTGGAGTGTAACGGGGCAGGTTGAAGCTTTCTTT
CAWSVTGQVEAFF
>.|TRBJ2-2|TRBV20-1|many
TGCAGTGCCCCTAGGGCGGGTCGTACCGGGGAGCTGTTTTTT
CSAPRAGRTGELFF
>TRBD2|TRBJ2-5|TRBV7-9|.
TGTGCCAGCAGCTTACCTAGCGGGGCCCAGGAAGAGACCCAGTACTTC
CASSLPSGAQEETQYF
>TRBD1|TRBJ2-7|TRBV12-3/TRBV12-4|many
TGTGCCAGCAGTTACACCGGGACAGGGCAGTACTTC
CASSYTGTGQYF
>.|TRBJ2-5|TRBV7-6|many
TGTGCCAGCAGCTTAGGGGGTCCCACGCTCCAAGAGACCCAGTACTTC
CASSLGGPTLQETQYF
>.|TRBJ2-5|TRBV5-6|many
TGTGCCAGCAGCCACCGGGCCCTTCAGCGGGAGACCCAGTACTTC
CASSHRALQRETQYF
>.|TRBJ1-2|TRBV12-3/TRBV12-4|many
TGTGCCAGCAGTCCCGACAGGACGGGTGGCTACACCTTC
CASSPDRTGGYTF
>TRBD1|TRBJ2-1|TRBV7-2|.
TGTGCCAGCAGCCAAACGGGGACAGGGGTAAAGCATGAGCAGTTCTTC
CASSQTGTGVKHEQFF
>.|TRBJ2-5|TRBV7-2|many
TGTGCCAGCAGCTTAGCGGGCAGTCAAGGGGCCCAGTACTTC
CASSLAGSQGAQYF
>.|TRBJ2-1|TRBV3-1|many
TGTGCCAGCAGCCAAGAATCCAGTATTTACAATGAGCAGTTCTTC
CASSQESSIYNEQFF
>.|TRBJ2-1|TRBV5-6|.
TGTGCCAGCAGCCCCGGGCGACAGATCTCCCCGTGGGTCTTC
CASSPGRQISPWVF
>TRBD2|TRBJ2-2|TRBV29-1|many
TGCAGCGTTGTGTGGCGGGAGGGCCCTGGGACCGGGGAGCTGTTTTTT
CSVVWREGPGTGELFF
>TRBD2|TRBJ2-3|TRBV7-2|many
TGTGCCAGCACCGTGACTAGCGGTCTAGATACGCAGTATTTT
CASTVTSGLDTQYF
>.|TRBJ1-5|TRBV24-1|many
TGTGCCACCAGTGACGACAGTTATAGCAATCAGCCCCAGCATTTT
CATSDDSYSNQPQHF
>.|TRBJ1-1|TRBV12-3/TRBV12-4|many
TGTGCCAGCAGTTTGTTGGCGTTAAAGAACACTGAAGCTTTCTTT
CASSLLALKNTEAFF
>TRBD1|TRBJ2-4|TRBV5-5|many
TGTGCCAGCAGCCCAACGACAGGGGGGGCCAAAAACATTCAGTACTTC
CASSPTTGGAKNIQYF
>TRBD1|TRBJ1-4|TRBV6-2/TRBV6-3|many
TGTGCCAGCAGGGACCGGGACAGAACTCATGAAAAACTGTTTTTT
CASRDRDRTHEKLFF
>TRBD2|TRBJ2-7|TRBV12-3/TRBV12-4|many
TGTGCCAGCAACAGAGCGGGAGGGCCCTACGAGCAGTACTTC
CASNRAGGPYEQYF
>TRBD2|TRBJ2-1|TRBV11-3|many
TGTGCCAGCAGCTCCCCCCGGACCCAGCGGGGGGGCAGGTACAATGAGCAGTTCTTC
CASSSPRTQRGGRYNEQFF
>.|TRBJ1-2|TRBV29-1|many
TGCAGCGTTGAAGAACGCTATGGCTACACCTTC
CSVEERYGYTF
>TRBD1|TRBJ2-1|TRBV12-3/TRBV12-4|many
TGTGCCAGCAGCCGCCCGGGACAGGGGTTCAATGAGCAGTTCTTC
CASSRPGQGFNEQFF
>.|TRBJ2-7|TRBV7-2|many
TGTGCCAGCAGCTTAGCGCAAGCCGGCCATATCGACGAGCAGTACTTC
CASSLAQAGHIDEQYF
>TRBD1|TRBJ2-3|TRBV29-1|many
TGCACCCATACGGGACAGGGGACGTGGGGCACAGATACGCAGTATTTT
CTHTGQGTWGTDTQYF
>TRBD2|TRBJ2-7|TRBV29-1|many
TGCAGCGCCCAAACACAGGGGAACCTAGCGGGAGCCTCAGGCTACGAGCAGTACTTC
CSAQTQGNLAGASGYEQYF
>TRBD2|TRBJ2-1|TRBV20-1|many
TGCAGGGCCCGGGGAGGGTTCTCCTACAATGAGCAGTTCTTC
CRARGGFSYNEQFF
>TRBD1|TRBJ2-1|TRBV24-1|many
TGTGCCACCAGTGATTTGTCCCAGGGGGCAGTGAATGAGCAGTTCTTC
CATSDLSQGAVNEQFF
>TRBD2|TRBJ2-1|TRBV6-2/TRBV6-3|few
TGTGCCAGCCGGGGACCTGGGAGGGGCGGTGAGCAGTTCTTC
CASRGPGRGGEQFF
>TRBD1|TRBJ2-1|TRBV7-3|many
TGTGCCAGCAGCCCCAGACAGGGGCTAAGCTCCTACAATGAGCAGTTCTTC
CASSPRQGLSSYNEQFF
>.|TRBJ1-4|TRBV7-2|many
TGTGCCAGCAGCTTAGGGCCGACAGGAAGAGGGGAAAAACTGTTTTTT
CASSLGPTGRGEKLFF
>TRBD1|TRBJ2-7|TRBV29-1|many
TGCAGCGTTCGGGACAGGGGGCCTCGGGAGCAGTACTTC
CSVRDRGPREQYF
>.|TRBJ1-4|TRBV18|.
TGTGCCAGCTCAAGTTCTCAAAAAAAACTGTTTTTT
CASSSSQKKLFF
>TRBD2|TRBJ2-1|TRBV29-1|many
TGCAGCGTTGACAACCCCCCGAGCGGGACCTACAATGAGCAGTTCTTC
CSVDNPPSGTYNEQFF
>TRBD2|TRBJ2-3|TRBV18|.
TGTGCCAGCTCTGCCCTTCCGGGACTAGCGGATACTAGCACAGATACGCAGTATTTT
CASSALPGLADTSTDTQYF
>.|TRBJ2-1|TRBV20-1|many
TGCAGTGCTAGAGAACTAGGGAACTTCTACAATGAGCAGTTCTTC
CSARELGNFYNEQFF
>TRBD2|TRBJ2-7|TRBV27|many
TGTGCCAGCAGTTTCCTAGCGGGCCGAAACTACGAGCAGTACTTC
CASSFLAGRNYEQYF
>.|TRBJ1-5|TRBV12-3/TRBV12-4|many
TGTGCCAGCGGCTACAATCAGCCCCAGCATTTT
CASGYNQPQHF
>TRBD1|TRBJ2-7|TRBV5-1|many
TGCGCCAGCAGATCCGGGACAGGGGAGGCGGACGAGCAGTACTTC
CASRSGTGEADEQYF
>.|TRBJ1-6|TRBV7-9|many
TGTGCCAGCAGCTTGACAGTTAATTCACCCCTCCACTTT
CASSLTVNSPLHF
>.|TRBJ1-1|TRBV18|many
TGTGCCAGCTCACGGCGGGGCAGCTACACTGAAGCTTTCTTT
CASSRRGSYTEAFF
>TRBD2|TRBJ2-2|TRBV12-3/TRBV12-4|many
TGTGCCAGCAGCCCCTGGGGAGGGTCCGGGGAGCTGTTTTTT
CASSPWGGSGELFF
>.|TRBJ2-7|TRBV12-3/TRBV12-4|many
TGTGCCAGCAGTTCGAGGACAGTAGGGGGGTACGAGCAGTACTTC
CASSSRTVGGYEQYF
>.|TRBJ2-7|TRBV6-5|many
TGTGCCAGCACCAAGTTGGGGTACGAGCAGTACTTC
CASTKLGYEQYF
>.|TRBJ1-1|TRBV10-1|many
TGCGCCAGCAGTGACGCTTTGAACACTGAAGCTTTCTTT
CASSDALNTEAFF
>TRBD2|TRBJ2-7|TRBV7-9|many
TGTGCCAGCAGCTCAGAGAGGGTCCTAGCGGGAGCTGGTGAGCAGTACTTC
CASSSERVLAGAGEQYF
>.|TRBJ2-3|TRBV5-1|.
TGCGCCAGCTCCGCCCGGACTAGCACAGATACGCAGTATTTT
CASSARTSTDTQYF